This T cell receptor (beta chain) was obtained from a study of T cell repertoires in cytomegalovirus infection (dated by TCRdb to between 2018 and 2020). For the study in its entirety: Alongside well-studied HLA-B-restricted epitopes, the peptide stimulations were aimed at recently identified HLA-C-restricted CMV epitopes, whose presentation resists viral immunomodulation. Donor HLA type was relevant to the analysis, as public TCR beta signatures indicated carriage of CMV infection together with the matching HLA type. The investigation overall reported the following: The ex vivo response was dominated by HLA-C-restricted CMV-specific TCR beta clonotypes, and the single most frequent clonotype in two of eight donors was supplied by these HLA-C-restricted clonotypes. Carriers of CMV infection plus the relevant HLA type were discriminated by the cumulative frequency of public TCR beta family members in the study cohort and in an independent roughly 370-donor cohort.

As to this clonotype: Its antigen is currently not known. No clone much larger than this one lies a single base away; base qualities are absent.

Sample treatment or condition, as interpreted from the label and publication: in vitro stimulation with specific CMV peptide epitopes to enrich CMV-specific T cells. As encoded in the germline V gene, CDR1 is LGHNA while CDR2 is YSLEER. The CDR3 holds 18 amino acids from the cysteine to the phenylalanine. Only CDR3 DNA remains: 54 bases, in frame from the first base. V loses 0 bases, J loses 0 bases, and the germline ends lie 17 bases apart. Sequencer: Illumina HiSeq 1500. TCRdb ran its own pipeline on the public reads, namely fastp trimming at Q25 and MiXCR clone calling, and kept in-frame beta chains. Each CDR3 protein gets just one entry, which takes the most common genes and DNA from the rows behind it. The sample records about 770,000 distinct CDR3 sequences, 29% of which are singletons. The ten largest clones take up 13% of the sample.

This chain joins TRBV4-3 to TRBJ1-1, with the D gene call left open. This TCR was recovered from a human donor in good health (CMV status not recorded). Some clones in this sample may be carry-over from other donors' samples. The sequencing here drew on cultured CD8+ T cells from PBMCs, taken from culture after CMV antigen stimulation. The CDR3 is CASSQDRYLDPMNTEAFF. The nucleotides are TGCGCCAGCAGCCAAGATCGATATTTAGACCCTATGAACACTGAAGCTTTCTTT.